A single sample gave rise to the 28 T cell receptor beta chains below, sequenced in a study of cytomegalovirus exposure and HLA in healthy donors. Researchers ran the PCR with 60 Vbeta and 13 Jbeta primers. The table came from immunoSEQ multiplex PCR; TCRdb's copy has only in-frame clones and leaves some out. The sample consists of about 160,000 clones, about 73% of them appearing once. The specimen sequenced was PBMCs. The receptors originated from a woman aged 35 to 49 in good health and CMV-seronegative.

The chain links TRBV11-2 to TRBJ2-7; TRBD1 matches 7 bases. Trimming took 3 bases from V and 2 from J; bases not matched to a gene: 7. CDR1 and CDR2 from the germline V gene are SGHAT and FQNNGV. The CDR3 loop spans 15 amino acids. The CDR3 is CASSLYRDSTYEQYF. The CDR3 DNA reads as TGTGCCAGCAGCTTGTACCGGGACAGTACCTACGAGCAGTACTTC. Combining the CDR3 with reference TRBV11-2 and TRBJ2-7 gives the whole variable domain EAGVAQSPRYKIIEKRQSVAFWCNPISGHATLYWYQQILGQGPKLLIQFQNNGVVDDSQLPKDRFSAERLKGVDSTLKIQPAKLEDSAVYLCASSLYRDSTYEQYFGPGTRLTVT.

V usage is TRBV6-5 and J usage is TRBJ1-1; 7 bases fit TRBD1. There are 14 residues in the CDR3. With V trimmed by 5 bases and J by 3 bases, 6 bases remained unmatched. CDR1 is MNHEY and CDR2 is SVGAGI in the germline V gene. CDR3 sequence: CASSNTGVYTEAFF. DNA for the CDR3: TGTGCCAGCAGTAACACAGGGGTCTACACTGAAGCTTTCTTT.

V is TRBV7-9 and J is TRBJ2-3; 10 bases fit TRBD1. CDR1 is SEHNR, CDR2 FQNEAQ, per germline (reference sequence). This CDR3 is built from 18 residues. Trimming at V came to 5 bases and at J to 3 bases, leaving 14 bases not matched to a gene. The CDR3 reads CASSGIVRDRGRTDTQYF. The CDR3 nucleotides read TGTGCCAGCAGCGGGATTGTCCGGGACAGGGGACGGACAGATACGCAGTATTTT.

The chain employs TRBV7-3 and TRBJ2-3, with 15 bases identical to TRBD2. V trimming: 5 bases; J trimming: 4 bases; junction bases outside the gene matches: 13. Germline V gene sequence: CDR1 SGHTA, CDR2 FQGTGA. This CDR3 contains 19 residues. CDR3 in DNA: TGTGCCAGCAGCCCTCAAAATGGACTAGCGGGGGGGCCGTCAGATACGCAGTATTTT. It translates to CASSPQNGLAGGPSDTQYF. Together with reference TRBV7-3 and TRBJ2-3, the CDR3 gives the full variable domain: GAGVSQTPSNKVTEKGKYVELRCDPISGHTALYWYRQSLGQGPEFLIYFQGTGAADDSGLPNDRFFAVRPEGSVSTLKIQRTERGDSAVYLCASSPQNGLAGGPSDTQYFGPGTRLTVL.

This clone has only a few counts. The V and J genes are TRBV5-5 and TRBJ1-2; 7 positions match TRBD1. The junction had 13 bases not matched to a gene; V was cut back by 4 bases and J by 4 bases. The CDR3 sequence is 16 residues long. In germline, CDR1 is SGHKS, CDR2 YYEKEE (reference sequence). The CDR3 coding sequence is TGTGCCAGCAGCGCTAGACAGGGCTCTTCGGGCTATGGCTACACCTTC. It encodes CASSARQGSSGYGYTF.

This clone was detected once. The rearrangement joins TRBV5-1 to TRBJ2-3; 8 bases match TRBD2. Germline assignment: CDR1 SGHRS and CDR2 YFSETQ. The junction had 6 bases not matched to a gene; V was cut back by 0 bases and J by 3 bases. The CDR3 covers 16 residues. The CDR3 loop is CASSLDVAGRTDTQYF. CDR3 in DNA: TGCGCCAGCAGCTTGGACGTAGCGGGGAGGACAGATACGCAGTATTTT.

The chain combines TRBV6-1 with TRBJ2-5; 7 nucleotides line up with TRBD1. Germline V gene lookup returns CDR1 MNHNS and CDR2 SASEGT. The CDR3 covers 13 residues. Trimming took 6 bases from V and 5 from J; bases not matched to a gene: 6. The DNA for the CDR3 is TGTGCCAGCAGAAAGACAGGGTTCGAGACCCAGTACTTC. This sequence encodes CASRKTGFETQYF.

The chain has TRBV7-5 and TRBJ1-1; TRBD1 is the table's D call and was not checked against the DNA. TRBV7-5 has pseudogene status. The CDR3 covers 15 residues. CDR3 DNA: TGTGTCAGAAGCACCAGACAGGGATATAACACTGAAGCTTTCTTT. This codes for CVRSTRQGYNTEAFF.

V and J are TRBV4-2 and TRBJ2-3; D might be TRBD2 (6 bases). This CDR3 has 19 residues. CDR1 is LGHNA, CDR2 YNFKEQ, per germline. Trimming took off 0 bases at V and 3 bases at J, with 22 bases between the two ends. This CDR3 is CASSQEAPPLAIVTDTQYF. In nucleotides, the CDR3 is TGTGCCAGCAGCCAAGAGGCCCCTCCTCTAGCGATAGTGACAGATACGCAGTATTTT.

The chain has TRBV4-1 and TRBJ2-3; 11 bases match TRBD2. Germline V gene sequence: CDR1 MGHRA, CDR2 YSYEKL. V lost 4 bases to trimming and J lost 1 base; unmatched junction nucleotides: 7. This CDR3 region has 17 residues. The chain's CDR3 is CASSPRSGGAGTDTQYF. As DNA, the CDR3 is TGCGCCAGCAGCCCCCGTAGCGGGGGGGCGGGCACAGATACGCAGTATTTT.

V gene TRBV5-1 combines with J gene TRBJ1-3, with TRBD1 identical over 7 bases. Germline V gene data show CDR1 as SGHRS and CDR2 as YFSETQ. V shed 4 bases and J 3 bases; nucleotides not matched to a gene: 10. This CDR3 is built from 16 residues. The CDR3 DNA reads TGCGCCAGCAGCGTGGGGGACAGCCTCGATGGAAACACCATATATTTT. This translates into CASSVGDSLDGNTIYF.

The V and J genes are TRBV7-6 and TRBJ2-6, with a possible D match to TRBD1 (6 bases). This CDR3 contains 18 residues. The V end was cut by 1 base, the J end by 2 bases, with 15 bases between. Germline values: CDR1 SGHVS, CDR2 FNYEAQ. DNA of the CDR3: TGTGCCAGCAGCTTAGGTCCGTTCAGGGGTACTGGGGCCAACGTCCTGACTTTC. Its translation is CASSLGPFRGTGANVLTF.

The rearrangement uses TRBV6-5 and TRBJ2-2, with TRBD1 identical over 10 bases. J was trimmed by 7 bases and V by 4 bases; bases with no gene match: 6. The CDR3 covers 15 residues. Germline V gene lookup returns CDR1 MNHEY and CDR2 SVGAGI. CDR3 sequence reads: CASSSRQGAFGELFF. In DNA form, the CDR3 reads TGTGCCAGCAGTTCCCGACAGGGGGCATTCGGGGAGCTGTTTTTT.

The gene calls are TRBV12-5 and TRBJ2-5; 7 bases fit TRBD1. Germline V gene sequence: CDR1 LGHNT, CDR2 FRNRAP. V was clipped by 6 bases and J by 2 bases; unmatched bases: 3. The CDR3 extends over 13 amino acids. CDR3 protein: CASGGTVQETQYF. DNA for the CDR3: TGTGCTAGTGGGGGGACAGTTCAAGAGACCCAGTACTTC.

This clone was recorded only once. The chain recombines TRBV21-1 with TRBJ1-1; the table names TRBD1, a call not compared with the DNA. TRBV21-1 is a documented pseudogene. This CDR3 contains 18 residues. The CDR3 loop reads CASSTNLQGIPTNTEAFF. Here the CDR3 DNA reads TGTGCCAGCAGCACAAACCTCCAGGGGATTCCAACGAACACTGAAGCTTTCTTT.

The rearrangement uses TRBV5-4 and TRBJ2-5; D perhaps matches TRBD2 (7 bases). Germline V gives CDR1 SGHNT, CDR2 YYREEE (reference sequence). The CDR3 is made up of 16 amino acids. V was shortened by 0 bases and J by 5 bases, with 17 bases between the two germline ends. The CDR3 DNA reads as TGTGCCAGCAGCTTGGAATCGGGGGGCATCTGGGAGACCCAGTACTTC. Translating gives CASSLESGGIWETQYF.

The V gene is TRBV28, the J gene TRBJ1-5, with TRBD1 as a possible D gene (5 bases). The CDR3 loop spans 15 amino acids. V lost 6 bases and J 1 base, leaving 13 bases between the germline ends. Germline V gene sequence: CDR1 MDHEN, CDR2 SYDVKM. The CDR3 coding sequence is TGTGCCAGCAGCCCTTCGGGGGGAAGCAATCAGCCCCAGCATTTT. Amino acid sequence: CASSPSGGSNQPQHF.

As to this clone: Germline is not matched at one junction end, which may reflect a read error. This same CDR3 is encoded by further DNA sequences in the sample. The V gene is TRBV27, the J gene TRBJ1-1; D perhaps matches TRBD1 (6 bases). Germline lookup yields CDR1 MNHEY and CDR2 SMNVEV (reference sequence). This CDR3 is 13 amino acids long. The CDR3 sequence: CATGQGGSTEAFF. The CDR3 coding sequence is TGTGCCACCGGACAAGGGGGAAGCACTGAGGCTTTCTTT.

The CDR3 DNA is TGTGCCAGCAGCACTAGGAGATGGGGTACTCCAGACGAGCAGTACTTC. This gives the protein CASSTRRWGTPDEQYF. The V call is TRBV5-6, the J call TRBJ2-7; D is possibly TRBD2 (5 bases). Germline assignment: CDR1 SGHDT and CDR2 YYEEEE. The CDR3 is made up of 16 amino acids. V was pared by 4 bases and J by 5 bases, with 22 bases between.

This clone appeared once. This chain links TRBV5-1 with TRBJ2-7; TRBD1 agrees at 10 bases. This CDR3 contains 15 residues. The V gene's germline CDR1 is SGHRS and CDR2 YFSETQ. With V trimmed by 5 bases and J by 3 bases, 8 bases remained unmatched. DNA for the CDR3: TGCGCCAGCAGGGGGGCCGGGACAGGGGACTACGAGCAGTACTTC. Amino acid sequence: CASRGAGTGDYEQYF. Complete variable domain (other parts from reference TRBV5-1 and TRBJ2-7): KAGVTQTPRYLIKTRGQQVTLSCSPISGHRSVSWYQQTPGQGLQFLFEYFSETQRNKGNFPGRFSGRQFSNSRSEMNVSTLELGDSALYLCASRGAGTGDYEQYFGPGTRLTVT.

This clone was found once. This rearrangement joins TRBV9 to TRBJ1-5; the D gene is possibly TRBD1 (5 bases). Germline CDR1 SGDLS, CDR2 YYNGEE. The ends were cut back, 4 bases at V and 0 bases at J, with 8 bases in the middle. This CDR3 is built from 14 residues. CDR3 sequence (DNA): TGTGCCAGCAGCCAGGGTTATAGCAATCAGCCCCAGCATTTT. Residues: CASSQGYSNQPQHF.

This clone was seen a few times. V is TRBV28 and J is TRBJ2-1; 8 bases match TRBD2. The CDR3 covers 16 residues. The ends lost 4 bases at V and 7 bases at J; junction bases unmatched: 12. The V gene's germline CDR1 is MDHEN and CDR2 SYDVKM. The CDR3 sequence: CASSSLGGANSNEQFF. The CDR3 DNA reads TGTGCCAGCAGTTCGCTCGGGGGGGCCAATAGTAATGAGCAGTTCTTC.

The rearrangement uses TRBV5-1 and TRBJ2-2, with D possibly TRBD1 on 5 matching bases. Germline CDR1 SGHRS, CDR2 YFSETQ. The CDR3 is 15 amino acids. V dropped 1 base and J dropped 3 bases, with 10 bases sitting between them. The CDR3 reads CASSLMGQYTGELFF. For the CDR3, the DNA is TGCGCCAGCAGCTTGATGGGGCAGTACACCGGGGAGCTGTTTTTT.

This chain links TRBV14 with TRBJ2-1, with D tentatively TRBD1 (5 bases). CDR1 SGHDN and CDR2 FVKESK come from the germline V gene. Trimming left V 3 bases short and J 7 bases short, with 16 bases between. This CDR3 comprises 15 residues. CDR3 nucleotides: TGTGCCAGCAGCCATGCCAGGGTTCCTGGGAATGAGCAGTTCTTC. It translates to CASSHARVPGNEQFF.

The chain has TRBV18 and TRBJ1-1, with D perhaps TRBD1 (6 bases). There are 15 residues in the CDR3. The germline V gene has CDR1 KGHSH and CDR2 LQKENI. The V gene lost 3 bases and the J gene lost 5 bases, with 16 bases spanning the gap. CDR3 coding DNA: TGTGCCAGCTCACCCGGACAGAATCAGAATACTGAAGCTTTCTTT. Protein sequence: CASSPGQNQNTEAFF.

On this clone itself: The same CDR3 can be traced to other DNA sequences in this sample. V gene TRBV18 combines with J gene TRBJ2-7; D remains unclear. The CDR3 runs 13 residues. Looked up from germline, CDR1 is KGHSH and CDR2 is LQKENI. V lost 0 bases and J lost 0, with 3 bases in between. The CDR3 sequence: CASSPPSSYEQYF. As DNA, the CDR3 is TGTGCCAGCTCACCACCCAGCTCCTACGAGCAGTACTTC.

V gene TRBV15 combines with J gene TRBJ2-1; TRBD1 aligns across 10 bases. This CDR3 has 15 residues. The trim removed 4 bases at V and 5 bases at J, leaving 5 bases unmatched. Germline lookup yields CDR1 LNHNV and CDR2 YYDKDF (reference sequence). The CDR3 reads CATSTRDRGNNEQFF. CDR3 coding DNA: TGTGCCACCAGCACCCGGGACAGGGGAAACAATGAGCAGTTCTTC.

The chain employs TRBV7-9 and TRBJ2-3; 10 positions match TRBD2. There are 18 residues in the CDR3. Germline V lookup: CDR1 SEHNR, CDR2 FQNEAQ (reference sequence). Trimming took 0 bases from V and 2 from J; bases not matched to a gene: 8. CDR3 sequence: CASSLAQVAGGYTDTQYF. The CDR3, as DNA: TGTGCCAGCAGCTTAGCGCAGGTAGCGGGGGGATACACAGATACGCAGTATTTT.